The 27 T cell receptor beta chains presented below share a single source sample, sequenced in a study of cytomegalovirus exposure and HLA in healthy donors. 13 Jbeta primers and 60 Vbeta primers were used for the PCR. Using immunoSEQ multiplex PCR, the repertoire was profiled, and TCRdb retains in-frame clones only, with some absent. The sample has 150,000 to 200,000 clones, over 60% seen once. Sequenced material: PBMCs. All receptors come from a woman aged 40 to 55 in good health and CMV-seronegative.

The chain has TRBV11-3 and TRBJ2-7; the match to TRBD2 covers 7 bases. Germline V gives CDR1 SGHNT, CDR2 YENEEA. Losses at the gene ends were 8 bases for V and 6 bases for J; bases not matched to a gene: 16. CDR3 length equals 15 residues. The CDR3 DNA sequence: TGTGCCAGCCGGAGAGGTAGCGGGTCCTCCCTCGAGCAGTACTTC. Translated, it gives CASRRGSGSSLEQYF.

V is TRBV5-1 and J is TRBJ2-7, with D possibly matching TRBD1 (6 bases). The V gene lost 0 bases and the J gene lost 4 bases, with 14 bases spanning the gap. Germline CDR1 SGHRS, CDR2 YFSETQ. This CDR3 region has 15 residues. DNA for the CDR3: TGCGCCAGCAGCTTGGGGGGGACACCGGGATACGAGCAGTACTTC. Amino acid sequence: CASSLGGTPGYEQYF.

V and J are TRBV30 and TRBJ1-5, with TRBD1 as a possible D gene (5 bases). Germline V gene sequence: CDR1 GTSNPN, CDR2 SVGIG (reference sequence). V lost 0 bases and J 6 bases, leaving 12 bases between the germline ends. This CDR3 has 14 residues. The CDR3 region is CAWSVGGVGQPQHF. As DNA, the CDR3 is TGTGCCTGGAGTGTCGGGGGGGTTGGTCAGCCCCAGCATTTT.

The CDR3 here is CASSPRGSGTDTQYF. CDR3 nucleotides: TGTGCCAGCAGCCCGCGGGGGTCGGGGACAGATACGCAGTATTTT. The rearrangement links TRBV28 to TRBJ2-3, with 7 bases aligning to TRBD2. Trimming cost V 6 bases and J 3 bases; bases outside gene matches: 9. The CDR3 runs to 15 residues. The germline V gene has CDR1 MDHEN and CDR2 SYDVKM. Full variable domain (missing parts from reference TRBV28 and TRBJ2-3): DVKVTQSSRYLVKRTGEKVFLECVQDMDHENMFWYRQDPGLGLRLIYFSYDVKMKEKGDIPEGYSVSREKKERFSLILESASTNQTSMYLCASSPRGSGTDTQYFGPGTRLTVL.

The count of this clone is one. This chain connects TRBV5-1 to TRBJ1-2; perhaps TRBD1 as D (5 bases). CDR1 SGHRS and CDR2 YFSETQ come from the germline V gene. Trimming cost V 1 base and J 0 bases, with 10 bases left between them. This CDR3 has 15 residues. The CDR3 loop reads CASSLQGEANYGYTF. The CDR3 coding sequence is TGCGCCAGCAGCTTGCAGGGCGAAGCTAACTATGGCTACACCTTC.

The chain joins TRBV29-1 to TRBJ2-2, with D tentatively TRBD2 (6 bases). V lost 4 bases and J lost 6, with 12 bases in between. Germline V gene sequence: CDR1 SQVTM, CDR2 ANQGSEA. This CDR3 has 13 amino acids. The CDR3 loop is CSVGKGLPGELFF. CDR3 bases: TGCAGCGTTGGAAAGGGACTCCCCGGGGAGCTGTTTTTT.

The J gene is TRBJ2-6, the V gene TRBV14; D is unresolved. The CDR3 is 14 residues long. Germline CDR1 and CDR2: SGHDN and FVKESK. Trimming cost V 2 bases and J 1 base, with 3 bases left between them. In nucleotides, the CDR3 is TGTGCCAGCAGCCAACAGTCTGGGGCCAACGTCCTGACTTTC. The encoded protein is CASSQQSGANVLTF.

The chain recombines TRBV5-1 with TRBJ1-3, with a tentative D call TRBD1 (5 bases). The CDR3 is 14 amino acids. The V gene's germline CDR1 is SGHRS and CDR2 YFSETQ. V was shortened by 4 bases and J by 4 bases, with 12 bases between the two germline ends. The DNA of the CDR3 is TGCGCCAGCAGCCTACTGGGGGGAGGAAACACCATATATTTT. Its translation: CASSLLGGGNTIYF.

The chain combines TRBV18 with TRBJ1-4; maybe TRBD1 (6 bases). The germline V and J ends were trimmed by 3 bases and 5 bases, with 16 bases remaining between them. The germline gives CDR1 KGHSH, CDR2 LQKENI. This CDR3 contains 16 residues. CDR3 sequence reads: CASSPSPQGWNEKLFF. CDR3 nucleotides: TGTGCCAGCTCACCCTCCCCGCAGGGGTGGAATGAAAAACTGTTTTTT. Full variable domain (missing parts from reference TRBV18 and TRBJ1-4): NAGVMQNPRHLVRRRGQEARLRCSPMKGHSHVYWYRQLPEEGLKFMVYLQKENIIDESGMPKERFSAEFPKEGPSILRIQQVVRGDSAAYFCASSPSPQGWNEKLFFGSGTQLSVL.

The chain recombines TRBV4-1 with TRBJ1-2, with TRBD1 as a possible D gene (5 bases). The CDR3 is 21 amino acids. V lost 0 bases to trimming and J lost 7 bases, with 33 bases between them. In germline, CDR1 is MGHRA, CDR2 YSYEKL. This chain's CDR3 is CASSQDGGERRDPPRSGGYTF. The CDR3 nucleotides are TGCGCCAGCAGCCAAGATGGCGGGGAAAGAAGGGACCCGCCAAGGTCGGGTGGCTACACCTTC.

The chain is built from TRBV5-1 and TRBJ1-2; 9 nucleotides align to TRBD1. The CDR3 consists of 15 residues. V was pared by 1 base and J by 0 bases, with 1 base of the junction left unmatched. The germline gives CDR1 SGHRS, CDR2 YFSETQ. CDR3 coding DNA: TGCGCCAGCAGCTTGAGGACAGGGGCTAACTATGGCTACACCTTC. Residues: CASSLRTGANYGYTF.

CDR3 sequence reads: CASSLEGVTPTF. Written as DNA, the CDR3 is TGTGCCAGCAGCTTAGAAGGAGTCACCCCTACCTTC. V usage is TRBV11-3 and J usage is TRBJ1-2; unclear D gene. CDR3 length equals 12 residues. Germline V gene sequence: CDR1 SGHNT, CDR2 YENEEA. Trimming removed 0 bases at V and 14 bases at J, with 13 bases between. Supplemented by reference TRBV11-3 and TRBJ1-2, the full variable domain reads EAGVVQSPRYKIIEKKQPVAFWCNPISGHNTLYWYLQNLGQGPELLIRYENEEAVDDSQLPKDRFSAERLKGVDSTLKIQPAELGDSAVYLCASSLEGVTPTFGSGTRLTVV.

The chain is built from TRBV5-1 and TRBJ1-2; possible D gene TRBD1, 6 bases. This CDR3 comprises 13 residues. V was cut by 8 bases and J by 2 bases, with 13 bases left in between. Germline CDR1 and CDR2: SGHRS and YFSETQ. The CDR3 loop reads CASTGILNYGYTF. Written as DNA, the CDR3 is TGCGCCAGTACAGGGATCCTAAACTATGGCTACACCTTC.

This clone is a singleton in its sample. CDR3 nucleotide sequence: TGTGCCAGCAGTGTTAATCCGGGACTTAAACCTGAAGCTTTCTTT. Protein: CASSVNPGLKPEAFF. This chain joins TRBV6-4 and TRBJ1-1, with D perhaps TRBD1 (5 bases). Per the germline V gene, CDR1 is MRHNA and CDR2 is SNTAGT. CDR3 size: 15 residues. Deletions cut 4 bases from V and 6 bases from J, with 18 bases between.

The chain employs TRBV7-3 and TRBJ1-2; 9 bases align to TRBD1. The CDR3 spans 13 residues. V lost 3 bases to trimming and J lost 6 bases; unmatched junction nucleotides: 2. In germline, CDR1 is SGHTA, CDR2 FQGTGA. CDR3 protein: CASSLGQGDGYTF. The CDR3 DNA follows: TGTGCCAGCAGCTTGGGACAGGGCGATGGCTACACCTTC.

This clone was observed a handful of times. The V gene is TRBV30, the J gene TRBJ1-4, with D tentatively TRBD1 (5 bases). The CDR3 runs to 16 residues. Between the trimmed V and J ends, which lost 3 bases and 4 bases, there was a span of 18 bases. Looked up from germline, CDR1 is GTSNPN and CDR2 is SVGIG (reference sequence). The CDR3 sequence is CAWRDTSDGYNEKLFF. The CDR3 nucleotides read TGTGCCTGGAGGGACACATCGGACGGCTATAATGAAAAACTGTTTTTT. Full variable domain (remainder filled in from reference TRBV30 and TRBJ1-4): SQTIHQWPATLVQPVGSPLSLECTVEGTSNPNLYWYRQAAGRGLQLLFYSVGIGQISSEVPQNLSASRPQDRQFILSSKKLLLSDSGFYLCAWRDTSDGYNEKLFFGSGTQLSVL.

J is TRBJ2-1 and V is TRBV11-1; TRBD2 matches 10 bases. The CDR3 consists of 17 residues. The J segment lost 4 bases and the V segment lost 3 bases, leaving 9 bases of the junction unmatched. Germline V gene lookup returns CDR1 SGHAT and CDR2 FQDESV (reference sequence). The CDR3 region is CASSFLGTSGAYNEQFF. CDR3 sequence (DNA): TGTGCCAGCAGCTTCCTAGGTACTAGCGGGGCTTACAATGAGCAGTTCTTC.

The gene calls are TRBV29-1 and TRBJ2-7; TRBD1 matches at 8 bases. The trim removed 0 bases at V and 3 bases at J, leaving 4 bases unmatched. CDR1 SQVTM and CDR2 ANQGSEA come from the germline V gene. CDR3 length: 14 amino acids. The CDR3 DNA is TGCAGCGTTGAAGAGGCAGGGGGCGGCTACGAGCAGTACTTC. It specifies CSVEEAGGGYEQYF.

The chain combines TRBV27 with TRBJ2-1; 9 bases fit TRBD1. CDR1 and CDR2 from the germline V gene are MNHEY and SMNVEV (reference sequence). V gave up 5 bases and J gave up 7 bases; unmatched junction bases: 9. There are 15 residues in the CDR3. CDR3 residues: CASSPTGTGRNEQFF. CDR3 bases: TGTGCCAGCAGTCCTACCGGGACAGGGCGGAATGAGCAGTTCTTC.

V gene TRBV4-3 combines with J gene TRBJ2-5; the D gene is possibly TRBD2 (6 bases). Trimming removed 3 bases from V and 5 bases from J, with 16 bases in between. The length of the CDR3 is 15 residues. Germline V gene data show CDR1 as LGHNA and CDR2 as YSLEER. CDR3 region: CASSHGLSGEETQYF. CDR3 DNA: TGCGCCAGCAGCCATGGGCTATCGGGGGAGGAGACCCAGTACTTC.

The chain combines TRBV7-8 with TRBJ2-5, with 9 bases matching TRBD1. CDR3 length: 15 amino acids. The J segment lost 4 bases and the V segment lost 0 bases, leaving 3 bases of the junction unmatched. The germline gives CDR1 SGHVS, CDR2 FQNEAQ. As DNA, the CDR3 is TGTGCCAGCAGCTTAGCCGGGACAGGGCTAGAGACCCAGTACTTC. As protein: CASSLAGTGLETQYF.

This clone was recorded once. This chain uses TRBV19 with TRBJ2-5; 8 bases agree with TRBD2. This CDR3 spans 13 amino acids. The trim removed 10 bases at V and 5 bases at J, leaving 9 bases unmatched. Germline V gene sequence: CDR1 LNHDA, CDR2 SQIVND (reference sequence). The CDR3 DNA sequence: TGTGCCACATCCGGGGGGGTCCGGGAGACCCAGTACTTC. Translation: CATSGGVRETQYF. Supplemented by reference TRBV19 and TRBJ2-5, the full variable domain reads DGGITQSPKYLFRKEGQNVTLSCEQNLNHDAMYWYRQDPGQGLRLIYYSQIVNDFQKGDIAEGYSVSREKKESFPLTVTSAQKNPTAFYLCATSGGVRETQYFGPGTRLLVL.

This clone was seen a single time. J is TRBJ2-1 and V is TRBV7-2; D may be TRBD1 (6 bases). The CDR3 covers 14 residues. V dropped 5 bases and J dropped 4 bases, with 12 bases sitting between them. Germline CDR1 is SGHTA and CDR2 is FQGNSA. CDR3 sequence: CASSRLGQYNEQFF. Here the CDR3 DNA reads TGTGCCAGCAGCCGTCTCGGACAGTACAATGAGCAGTTCTTC. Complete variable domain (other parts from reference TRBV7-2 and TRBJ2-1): GAGVSQSPSNKVTEKGKDVELRCDPISGHTALYWYRQSLGQGLEFLIYFQGNSAPDKSGLPSDRFSAERTGGSVSTLTIQRTQQEDSAVYLCASSRLGQYNEQFFGPGTRLTVL.

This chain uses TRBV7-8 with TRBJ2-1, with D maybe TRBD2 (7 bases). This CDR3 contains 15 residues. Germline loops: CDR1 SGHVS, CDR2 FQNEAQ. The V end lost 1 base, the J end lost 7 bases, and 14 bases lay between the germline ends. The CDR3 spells CASSLGGGRMNEQFF. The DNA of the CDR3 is TGTGCCAGCAGCTTAGGCGGGGGCCGCATGAATGAGCAGTTCTTC.

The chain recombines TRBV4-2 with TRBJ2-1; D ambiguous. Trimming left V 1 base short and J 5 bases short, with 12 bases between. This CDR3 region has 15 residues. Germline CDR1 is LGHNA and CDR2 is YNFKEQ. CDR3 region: CASSQVKPLNNEQFF. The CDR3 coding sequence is TGTGCCAGCAGCCAAGTTAAACCTCTAAACAATGAGCAGTTCTTC.

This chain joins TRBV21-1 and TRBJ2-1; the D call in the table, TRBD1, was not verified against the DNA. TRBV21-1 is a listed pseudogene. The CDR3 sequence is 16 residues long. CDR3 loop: CASSHSGTGNFCEQFF. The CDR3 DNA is TGTGCCAGCAGTCATTCCGGGACAGGGAATTTTTGTGAGCAGTTCTTC.

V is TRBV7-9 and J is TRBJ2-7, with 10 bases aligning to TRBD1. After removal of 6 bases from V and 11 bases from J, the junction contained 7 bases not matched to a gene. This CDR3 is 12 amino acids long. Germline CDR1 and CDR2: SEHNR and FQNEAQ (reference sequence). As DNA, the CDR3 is TGTGCCAGCAGACTCACGACAGGGGGCGAGTACTTC. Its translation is CASRLTTGGEYF.